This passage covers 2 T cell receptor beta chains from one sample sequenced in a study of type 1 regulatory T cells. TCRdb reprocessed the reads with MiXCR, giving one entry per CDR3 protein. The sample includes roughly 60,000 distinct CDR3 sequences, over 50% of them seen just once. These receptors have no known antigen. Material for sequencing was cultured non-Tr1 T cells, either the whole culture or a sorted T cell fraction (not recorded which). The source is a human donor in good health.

CDR3 in DNA: TGCGCCAGCAGTCGCACTACGACTAATGAAAAACTGTTTTTT. It translates to CASSRTTTNEKLFF. This rearrangement joins TRBV5-1 to TRBJ1-4; D is unclear. V lost 5 bases and J 2 bases, leaving 10 bases between the germline ends. The CDR3 consists of 14 residues. CDR1 is SGHRS, CDR2 YFSETQ, per germline. The variable domain in full, completed from reference TRBV5-1 and TRBJ1-4, reads KAGVTQTPRYLIKTRGQQVTLSCSPISGHRSVSWYQQTPGQGLQFLFEYFSETQRNKGNFPGRFSGRQFSNSRSEMNVSTLELGDSALYLCASSRTTTNEKLFFGSGTQLSVL.

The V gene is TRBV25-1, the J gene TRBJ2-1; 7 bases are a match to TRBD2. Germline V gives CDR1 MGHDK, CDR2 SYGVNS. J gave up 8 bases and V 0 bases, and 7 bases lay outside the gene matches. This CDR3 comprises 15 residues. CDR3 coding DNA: TGTGCCAGCAGTGAATATGGGACTACCCACCATGAGCAGTTCTTC. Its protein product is CASSEYGTTHHEQFF.